The 25 T cell receptor beta chains reported below all come from one sample, sequenced in a study of glioma-infiltrating T cells. Amplification of TCR alpha and beta CDR3 regions from RNA used iRepertoire nested multiplex PCR. MiXCR, run by TCRdb on the multiplex PCR reads, gives a single entry per CDR3 protein. The sample contains about 89,000 distinct CDR3 sequences, 20% to 25% of which appear only once. The specimen sequenced was glioma tissue, nonneoplastic brain tissue, or PBMCs (not recorded which). These receptors all come from a human donor with low-grade glioma or glioblastoma, undergoing nonglioma brain surgery, or in good health (not recorded which).

J is TRBJ2-7 and V is TRBV7-6, with 7 bases that match TRBD2. The germline gives CDR1 SGHVS, CDR2 FNYEAQ. Losses at the gene ends were 0 bases for V and 6 bases for J; bases not matched to a gene: 8. The CDR3 contains 15 residues. The CDR3 loop reads CASSLARGRAGEQYF. CDR3 coding DNA: TGTGCCAGCAGCTTAGCGCGGGGGAGGGCTGGCGAGCAGTACTTC.

There are many counts of this clonotype. The chain couples TRBV25-1 to TRBJ2-5; TRBD2 might be the D (6 bases). The CDR3 spans 14 residues. Trimming removed 6 bases from V and 4 bases from J, with 15 bases in between. The V gene's germline CDR1 is MGHDK and CDR2 SYGVNS. Written as DNA, the CDR3 is TGTGCCAGCAGCCTGATAGGAGGGACAGAGACCCAGTACTTC. It is translated as CASSLIGGTETQYF.

In this sample, this clonotype turned up a few times. V usage is TRBV14 and J usage is TRBJ2-1; 8 positions match TRBD2. This CDR3 is built from 16 residues. Germline V CDR1 and CDR2: SGHDN, FVKESK. The V segment lost 2 bases and the J segment 7 bases; nucleotides outside the gene matches: 10. CDR3: CASSQYKGTRGNEQFF. The CDR3 coding sequence is TGTGCCAGCAGCCAATATAAGGGGACTAGGGGAAATGAGCAGTTCTTC.

This clonotype was counted ten times or more. This chain connects TRBV20-1 to TRBJ2-7, with TRBD1 matching over 7 bases. V lost 3 bases and J lost 2; bases outside the gene matches: 4. The CDR3 is 13 amino acids. From germline, CDR1 is DFQATT and CDR2 SNEGSKA (reference sequence). The chain's CDR3 is CSASPQGAYEQYF. CDR3 bases: TGCAGTGCTAGCCCTCAGGGGGCCTACGAGCAGTACTTC.

V usage is TRBV2 and J usage is TRBJ2-7; 7 bases fit TRBD1. The CDR3 spans 14 residues. Trimming at V came to 11 bases and at J to 3 bases, leaving 13 bases not matched to a gene. CDR1 is SNHLY, CDR2 FYNNEI, per germline. The DNA for the CDR3 is TGTGCCGACCAGGGGGTTTTATCCAACTACGAGCAGTACTTC. This sequence encodes CADQGVLSNYEQYF.

This clonotype was observed at least ten times. CDR3 region: CASRSGVLAFF. The CDR3 nucleotides are TGTGCCAGTCGCTCGGGGGTTTTAGCTTTCTTT. This chain joins TRBV6-1 and TRBJ1-1, with D possibly TRBD1 on 5 matching bases. The CDR3 loop spans 11 amino acids. CDR1 is MNHNS and CDR2 is SASEGT in the germline V gene. Trimming shortened V by 9 bases and J by 10 bases, and 15 bases separated the two germline ends.

This clonotype was counted between two and nine times. This rearrangement joins TRBV12-3 or TRBV12-4 to TRBJ2-7; D possibly corresponds to TRBD2 (6 bases). This CDR3 region has 14 residues. V lost 1 base and J lost 7, with 14 bases in between. The CDR3 nucleotides are TGTGCCAGCAGTTTAGGGCTAGCGATAGGAGAGCAGTACTTC. The encoded protein is CASSLGLAIGEQYF.

V is TRBV10-3 and J is TRBJ1-4; D is possibly TRBD1 (5 bases). There are 13 residues in the CDR3. In germline, CDR1 is ENHRY, CDR2 SYGVKD. Trimming stripped 11 bases from V and 5 bases from J, with 15 bases between. The CDR3 loop is CAVCPGLNEKLFF. DNA of the CDR3: TGTGCCGTCTGTCCGGGGCTCAATGAAAAACTGTTTTTT.

The rearrangement links TRBV7-6 to TRBJ2-5; TRBD2 aligns across 8 bases. The germline V gene has CDR1 SGHVS and CDR2 FNYEAQ. This CDR3 has 14 residues. Trimming cost V 3 bases and J 5 bases; bases outside gene matches: 5. The CDR3 DNA reads as TGTGCCAGCAGCTTCAGCGGGGGAGTGGAGACCCAGTACTTC. It translates to CASSFSGGVETQYF.

As for this clonotype: An end of the junction does not agree with germline; a read error may underlie this. The V call is TRBV6-2 or TRBV6-3, the J call TRBJ1-5, with 7 bases aligning to TRBD1. The CDR3 totals 15 residues. Germline V CDR1 and CDR2: MNHEY, SVGEGT. The CDR3 DNA reads as TGTGCCAGCAGTTACAGGACAGGAGGGACTCAGTCCCAGCATTTT. It is translated as CASSYRTGGTQSQHF.

This clonotype was observed a few times. The V and J genes are TRBV7-9 and TRBJ1-6; the D is unclear. The CDR3 runs to 16 residues. Germline lookup yields CDR1 SEHNR and CDR2 FQNEAQ (reference sequence). The ends were cut back, 1 base at V and 9 bases at J, with 16 bases in the middle. In DNA, the CDR3 is TGTGCCAGCAGCTTAGGTCCCCTCGACCGCTCTTCACCCCTCCACTTT. The encoded protein is CASSLGPLDRSSPLHF.

This clonotype was seen many times. The rearrangement uses TRBV20-1 and TRBJ1-1; D not certain. Germline V gene sequence: CDR1 DFQATT, CDR2 SNEGSKA (reference sequence). The CDR3 runs to 14 residues. Deletions cut 3 bases from V and 2 bases from J, with 13 bases between. CDR3 nucleotide sequence: TGCAGTGCTAGCTACAAGGTGTCCAACACTGAAGCTTTCTTT. It yields the protein CSASYKVSNTEAFF.

In this sample, this clonotype turned up a few times. The CDR3 reads CATSDLSGLSDTDTQYF. CDR3 nucleotides: TGTGCCACCAGTGATTTGTCGGGCCTGTCCGACACAGATACGCAGTATTTT. This chain connects TRBV24-1 to TRBJ2-3; D remains ambiguous. This CDR3 contains 17 residues. V gave up 0 bases and J gave up 2 bases, with 14 bases separating them. Germline CDR1 and CDR2: KGHDR and SFDVKD.

This clonotype was counted at least ten times. The chain has TRBV19 and TRBJ2-2; D call uncertain. The V end was cut by 4 bases, the J end by 4 bases, with 4 bases between. The CDR3 is 12 amino acids. The germline V gene has CDR1 LNHDA and CDR2 SQIVND (reference sequence). The CDR3 DNA reads TGTGCCAGTAGTACCCTCACCGGGGAGCTGTTTTTT. Translation: CASSTLTGELFF. Complete variable domain (other parts from reference TRBV19 and TRBJ2-2): DGGITQSPKYLFRKEGQNVTLSCEQNLNHDAMYWYRQDPGQGLRLIYYSQIVNDFQKGDIAEGYSVSREKKESFPLTVTSAQKNPTAFYLCASSTLTGELFFGEGSRLTVL.

The chain employs TRBV6-2 or TRBV6-3 and TRBJ2-3; 11 nucleotides align to TRBD2. The CDR3 is made up of 19 amino acids. Unmatched junction bases numbered 17, after V lost 5 bases and J lost 4 bases. From germline, CDR1 is MNHEY and CDR2 SVGEGT. The CDR3 DNA follows: TGTGCCAGCAGTAAAAGGGGGGATGCGACTAGCGGGACTTCAGATACGCAGTATTTT. It is translated as CASSKRGDATSGTSDTQYF.

This clonotype has ten or more counts. Possible read error: a much larger clone is one base away. This chain links TRBV6-1 with TRBJ1-4, with 7 bases fitting TRBD1. CDR1 MNHNS and CDR2 SASEGT come from the germline V gene. CDR3 size: 17 residues. In DNA, the CDR3 is TGTGCCAGCAGTTTTGACAGGGTATCGGCAACTAATGAAGAACTGTTTTTT. It codes for CASSFDRVSATNEELFF.

This clonotype has only a few counts. CDR3: CASSWNTGYYNEQFF. Written as DNA, the CDR3 is TGCGCCAGCAGCTGGAATACAGGGTACTACAATGAGCAGTTCTTC. The J gene is TRBJ2-1, the V gene TRBV5-1, with D possibly being TRBD1 (6 bases). This CDR3 spans 15 amino acids. The V gene lost 3 bases and the J gene lost 3 bases, with 13 bases spanning the gap. Germline V gene lookup returns CDR1 SGHRS and CDR2 YFSETQ. Drawing the rest from reference TRBV5-1 and TRBJ2-1, the complete variable domain is KAGVTQTPRYLIKTRGQQVTLSCSPISGHRSVSWYQQTPGQGLQFLFEYFSETQRNKGNFPGRFSGRQFSNSRSEMNVSTLELGDSALYLCASSWNTGYYNEQFFGPGTRLTVL.

This clonotype was counted at least ten times. The gene calls are TRBV3-1 and TRBJ1-1; D call uncertain. There are 14 residues in the CDR3. Germline CDR1 is LGHDT and CDR2 is YNNKEL (reference sequence). V was shortened by 1 base and J by 0 bases, with 6 bases between the two germline ends. DNA of the CDR3: TGTGCCAGCAGCCAAGGCGTTCTGAACACTGAAGCTTTCTTT. Translating gives CASSQGVLNTEAFF.

This clonotype has ten or more counts. This rearrangement joins TRBV6-1 to TRBJ2-3; possible D gene TRBD1, 6 bases. Deletions cut 6 bases from V and 9 bases from J, with 16 bases between. CDR3 length: 13 amino acids. Germline assignment: CDR1 MNHNS and CDR2 SASEGT. The CDR3: CASSAGAGGTQYF. CDR3 coding DNA: TGTGCCAGCAGCGCAGGGGCAGGAGGCACGCAGTATTTT.

J is TRBJ1-3 and V is TRBV9; no firm D call. The V end was cut by 0 bases, the J end by 0 bases, with 16 bases between. The CDR3 loop spans 18 amino acids. In germline, CDR1 is SGDLS, CDR2 YYNGEE. CDR3 region: CASSVAPGVGISGNTIYF. The CDR3 nucleotides read TGTGCCAGCAGCGTAGCTCCAGGAGTCGGAATCTCTGGAAACACCATATATTTT.

As DNA, the CDR3 is TGTGTTAGCAGACCGGGACAGGGAGCCTATGGCTACACCTTC. It yields the protein CVSRPGQGAYGYTF. The V gene is TRBV2, the J gene TRBJ1-2; 9 bases are a match to TRBD1. The CDR3 loop spans 14 amino acids. CDR1 is SNHLY and CDR2 is FYNNEI in the germline V gene.

This clonotype was seen ten or more times. This chain connects TRBV19 to TRBJ1-2, with 7 bases lining up with TRBD1. The CDR3 extends over 14 amino acids. The V and J ends lost 7 bases and 3 bases, in that order; junction bases with no gene match: 8. CDR1 and CDR2 from the germline V gene are LNHDA and SQIVND (reference sequence). The CDR3 loop is CASNKGQSHYGYTF. DNA of the CDR3: TGTGCCAGTAACAAGGGACAGAGTCACTATGGCTACACCTTC.

The chain links TRBV3-1 to TRBJ2-1; no clear D. Trimming removed 1 base from V and 12 bases from J, with 16 bases in between. The CDR3 is 14 amino acids. Germline CDR1 LGHDT, CDR2 YNNKEL (reference sequence). The CDR3 spells CASSQGTRSHWQFF. CDR3 nucleotides: TGTGCCAGCAGCCAAGGGACCAGGTCCCATTGGCAGTTCTTC.

This clonotype was seen many times. The chain combines TRBV19 with TRBJ1-2; 11 bases align to TRBD1. Germline CDR1 and CDR2: LNHDA and SQIVND (reference sequence). J gave up 6 bases and V 4 bases, and 1 base lay outside the gene matches. There are 13 residues in the CDR3. This CDR3 is CASSTDRGHGYTF. In DNA form, the CDR3 reads TGTGCCAGTAGTACGGACAGGGGGCATGGCTACACCTTC.

Many counts were recorded for this clonotype. V gene TRBV18 combines with J gene TRBJ2-7, with D maybe TRBD1 (5 bases). Germline V gives CDR1 KGHSH, CDR2 LQKENI. The ends were cut back, 3 bases at V and 5 bases at J, with 11 bases in the middle. The CDR3 is made up of 13 amino acids. Written as DNA, the CDR3 is TGTGCCAGCTCACCGGGGTCAGGGAACGAGCAGTACTTC. Residues: CASSPGSGNEQYF.